Below are 32 T cell receptor beta chains sequenced from a single sample in a study of chemoradiotherapy in HPV16-positive cancers. Sequencing used immunoSEQ multiplex PCR; TCRdb keeps in-frame clones, though not all of them. Altogether about 21,000 clones are present, more than 75% being singletons, with the ten largest covering about 4.6%. The sample consisted of blood, taken from a patient who underwent chemoradiotherapy. The receptors were gathered from a human donor with HPV-associated anogenital cancer.

The chain is built from TRBV20-1 and TRBJ2-5; TRBD2 agrees at 7 bases. The CDR3 runs 11 residues. V dropped 6 bases and J dropped 5; count of bases not matched to a gene: 3. The germline V gene encodes CDR1 DFQATT and CDR2 SNEGSKA (reference sequence). CDR3 amino acids: CSALGGETQYF. The CDR3 DNA follows: TGCAGTGCCCTGGGGGGGGAGACCCAGTACTTC.

The chain carries TRBV29-1 and TRBJ2-1; D is undetermined. This CDR3 comprises 14 residues. Trimming took off 3 bases at V and 5 bases at J, with 14 bases between the two ends. Germline V gene data show CDR1 as SQVTM and CDR2 as ANQGSEA. The CDR3 loop is CSVENNWVDNEQFF. CDR3 sequence (DNA): TGCAGCGTTGAGAACAATTGGGTCGACAATGAGCAGTTCTTC.

V gene TRBV7-2 combines with J gene TRBJ2-3; 7 bases map to TRBD2. Germline assignment: CDR1 SGHTA and CDR2 FQGNSA. This CDR3 region has 16 residues. The ends lost 5 bases at V and 0 bases at J; junction bases unmatched: 8. The CDR3 sequence: CASSTSTSASTDTQYF. The CDR3 coding sequence is TGTGCCAGCAGCACTTCCACTAGCGCTAGCACAGATACGCAGTATTTT.

This rearrangement joins TRBV5-5 to TRBJ2-1; D perhaps matches TRBD2 (6 bases). V lost 4 bases, J lost 8 bases, and 13 bases lay in between. Per the germline V gene, CDR1 is SGHKS and CDR2 is YYEKEE (reference sequence). This CDR3 spans 13 amino acids. DNA of the CDR3: TGTGCCAGCAGCCGCGCTTGGGGGGATGAGCAGTTCTTC. It codes for CASSRAWGDEQFF.

This rearrangement joins TRBV7-2 to TRBJ2-7, with D hard to call. This CDR3 is built from 11 residues. Germline lookup yields CDR1 SGHTA and CDR2 FQGNSA. Trimming removed 1 base at V and 5 bases at J, with 3 bases between. The CDR3 is CASSLVHEQYF. CDR3 nucleotide sequence: TGTGCCAGCAGCTTAGTCCACGAGCAGTACTTC.

This clone was counted between two and nine times. The junction differs from germline at one of its ends, possibly a read error. The rearrangement joins TRBV7-7 to TRBJ1-4; tentative D call: TRBD1 (5 bases). The CDR3 is 16 amino acids. Per the germline V gene, CDR1 is SSHAT and CDR2 is FNYEAQ (reference sequence). CDR3 nucleotides: TGTGCTAGCAGCCCTGCTTTTGTAGGACAAAGAGAAAAACTGTTTTTT. As protein: CASSPAFVGQREKLFF.

V gene TRBV18 combines with J gene TRBJ1-2, with TRBD1 matching 8 bases. Trimming removed 3 bases from V and 4 bases from J; junction bases left unmatched: 7. The germline V gene encodes CDR1 KGHSH and CDR2 LQKENI. CDR3 length: 15 amino acids. CDR3 in amino acids: CASSPRDRSVYGYTF. The CDR3 coding sequence is TGTGCCAGCTCACCCAGGGACAGGTCAGTCTATGGCTACACCTTC.

J is TRBJ1-6 and V is TRBV21-1; TRBD1, the table's D call, was not compared with the DNA. TRBV21-1 is classified as a pseudogene. CDR3 length equals 14 residues. For the CDR3, the DNA is TGTGCCAGCAGCAATGGGGACAGTAATTCACCCCTCCACTTT. The encoded protein is CASSNGDSNSPLHF.

V and J are TRBV5-4 and TRBJ2-2; 13 bases agree with TRBD2. V shed 4 bases, J shed 8 bases, and the junction held 8 bases outside the gene matches. Germline V CDR1 and CDR2: SGHNT, YYREEE (reference sequence). The CDR3 spans 16 residues. The CDR3 sequence is CASSPGLAGVPGELFF. CDR3 in DNA: TGTGCCAGCAGCCCCGGACTAGCGGGAGTTCCAGGGGAGCTGTTTTTT.

The chain is built from TRBV7-2 and TRBJ2-2; tentatively, D is TRBD1 (5 bases). The CDR3 has 14 amino acids. Trimming removed 6 bases from V and 6 bases from J, with 14 bases in between. Germline CDR1 SGHTA, CDR2 FQGNSA. CDR3 region: CASRLEGVAGELFF. The CDR3 region has the DNA TGTGCCAGCAGGCTCGAAGGGGTTGCCGGGGAGCTGTTTTTT.

This clone was recorded only once. This chain joins TRBV5-6 and TRBJ2-7; 9 bases fit TRBD2. Germline V gene sequence: CDR1 SGHDT, CDR2 YYEEEE. J lost 2 bases, V lost 4 bases, and 7 bases had no gene match. CDR3 length equals 15 residues. The CDR3 loop reads CASSPPGLAAYEQYF. The CDR3 DNA follows: TGTGCCAGCAGCCCGCCGGGACTAGCAGCCTACGAGCAGTACTTC.

CDR3 bases: TGTGCCAGCAGCTTAGTTGGTGGATTTACCTACGAGCAGTACTTC. This sequence encodes CASSLVGGFTYEQYF. The chain carries TRBV11-2 and TRBJ2-7; the D is unclear. This CDR3 spans 15 amino acids. Trimming removed 1 base from V and 2 bases from J, with 12 bases in between. Germline V lookup: CDR1 SGHAT, CDR2 FQNNGV.

This clone has just one count. This chain connects TRBV18 to TRBJ1-1; D uncertain. The CDR3 has 13 amino acids. CDR1 is KGHSH, CDR2 LQKENI, per germline. Trimming stripped 2 bases from V and 7 bases from J, with 11 bases between. As DNA, the CDR3 is TGTGCCAGCTCACCAAGACTAGCCAGTGAAGCTTTCTTT. Protein: CASSPRLASEAFF. The whole variable domain, filled in from reference TRBV18 and TRBJ1-1, reads NAGVMQNPRHLVRRRGQEARLRCSPMKGHSHVYWYRQLPEEGLKFMVYLQKENIIDESGMPKERFSAEFPKEGPSILRIQQVVRGDSAAYFCASSPRLASEAFFGQGTRLTVV.

V and J are TRBV18 and TRBJ2-1; TRBD2 is a possible D gene (6 bases). V lost 0 bases to trimming and J lost 8 bases, with 11 bases between them. Germline assignment: CDR1 KGHSH and CDR2 LQKENI. This CDR3 is 14 amino acids long. CDR3 bases: TGTGCCAGCTCACCACCGTCTAGCGCCGATGAGCAGTTCTTC. It codes for CASSPPSSADEQFF.

This chain joins TRBV30 and TRBJ2-3; D is ambiguous. Between the trimmed V and J ends, which lost 2 bases and 3 bases, there was a span of 12 bases. The germline V gene has CDR1 GTSNPN and CDR2 SVGIG (reference sequence). This CDR3 spans 14 amino acids. CDR3 in amino acids: CAWSQGGVTDTQYF. CDR3 DNA sequence: TGTGCCTGGAGTCAAGGTGGGGTTACAGATACGCAGTATTTT.

This rearrangement joins TRBV5-6 to TRBJ2-2; tentative D call: TRBD1 (6 bases). Germline loops: CDR1 SGHDT, CDR2 YYEEEE. V gave up 5 bases and J gave up 5 bases, with 10 bases separating them. The CDR3 consists of 13 residues. As DNA, the CDR3 is TGTGCCAGCAGTCCAGGGGTAACCGGGGAGCTGTTTTTT. This sequence encodes CASSPGVTGELFF.

This rearrangement joins TRBV25-1 to TRBJ2-2, with a possible D match to TRBD2 (5 bases). The V end lost 4 bases, the J end lost 6 bases, and 9 bases lay between the germline ends. The CDR3 runs to 13 residues. Per germline, CDR1 MGHDK and CDR2 SYGVNS. The CDR3 DNA reads TGTGCCAGCAGTGGCGCGGGTGCCGGGGAGCTGTTTTTT. Protein product: CASSGAGAGELFF.

The rearrangement joins TRBV29-1 to TRBJ1-1, with D possibly matching TRBD1 (5 bases). The germline CDR1 and CDR2 sequences are SQVTM and ANQGSEA. The CDR3 has 11 amino acids. V gave up 4 bases and J gave up 8 bases, with 11 bases separating them. The CDR3 DNA is TGCAGCGTTGTTCGGGCAGGGGAAGCTTTCTTT. It codes for CSVVRAGEAFF.

The chain carries TRBV5-1 and TRBJ2-7; D is uncertain. Trimming left V 0 bases short and J 4 bases short, with 8 bases between. The V gene's germline CDR1 is SGHRS and CDR2 YFSETQ. CDR3 length equals 13 residues. The CDR3: CASSLEGQYEQYF. In nucleotides, the CDR3 is TGCGCCAGCAGCTTGGAGGGCCAGTACGAGCAGTACTTC.

The V and J genes are TRBV5-1 and TRBJ2-7; D not resolved. Per the germline V gene, CDR1 is SGHRS and CDR2 is YFSETQ. The CDR3 length is 13 residues. Trimming shortened V by 6 bases and J by 9 bases, and 19 bases separated the two germline ends. The CDR3 here is CASKIGPKDGQYF. In nucleotides, the CDR3 is TGCGCCAGCAAAATAGGACCCAAGGACGGGCAGTACTTC.

The chain joins TRBV19 to TRBJ2-2; TRBD2 agrees at 14 bases. The germline gives CDR1 LNHDA, CDR2 SQIVND (reference sequence). This CDR3 has 16 amino acids. The V and J ends lost 8 bases and 2 bases, in that order; junction bases with no gene match: 4. The CDR3 reads CASSGTSGSNTGELFF. As DNA, the CDR3 is TGTGCCAGTTCAGGGACTAGCGGGAGTAACACCGGGGAGCTGTTTTTT.

This clone was picked up a small number of times. V usage is TRBV4-1 and J usage is TRBJ1-2; weak D call: TRBD1 (5 bases). The length of the CDR3 is 12 residues. Between the trimmed V and J ends, which lost 3 bases and 7 bases, there was a span of 9 bases. CDR1 MGHRA and CDR2 YSYEKL come from the germline V gene. The CDR3 region is CASSHAGFGYTF. The CDR3 bases are TGCGCCAGCAGCCATGCAGGGTTTGGCTACACCTTC.

The chain couples TRBV7-8 to TRBJ1-5; D is unclear. Germline-derived CDR1 and CDR2 are SGHVS and FQNEAQ. The CDR3 length is 12 residues. Trimming left V 1 base short and J 6 bases short, with 4 bases between. The CDR3 sequence: CASSLGVQPQHF. CDR3 coding DNA: TGTGCCAGCAGCTTAGGGGTTCAGCCCCAGCATTTT.

The chain employs TRBV9 and TRBJ1-1; D uncertain. The CDR3 runs 14 residues. CDR1 is SGDLS, CDR2 YYNGEE, per germline. V was shortened by 4 bases and J by 4 bases, with 14 bases between the two germline ends. Here the CDR3 DNA reads TGTGCCAGCAGCCCTCTGGTCCAGAGCACTGAAGCTTTCTTT. Translating it yields CASSPLVQSTEAFF.

The chain couples TRBV30 to TRBJ1-2; no reliable D call. The V end lost 5 bases, the J end lost 2 bases, and 12 bases lay between the germline ends. Germline V gene data show CDR1 as GTSNPN and CDR2 as SVGIG (reference sequence). The CDR3 has 13 residues. The CDR3 coding sequence is TGTGCCTGGGCGTATAGGGCGAACTATGGCTACACCTTC. It encodes CAWAYRANYGYTF. The full variable domain, completed using reference TRBV30 and TRBJ1-2, is SQTIHQWPATLVQPVGSPLSLECTVEGTSNPNLYWYRQAAGRGLQLLFYSVGIGQISSEVPQNLSASRPQDRQFILSSKKLLLSDSGFYLCAWAYRANYGYTFGSGTRLTVV.

V and J are TRBV19 and TRBJ2-5, with 10 bases that match TRBD1. There are 14 residues in the CDR3. V gave up 5 bases and J gave up 10 bases; unmatched junction bases: 10. CDR1 LNHDA and CDR2 SQIVND come from the germline V gene (reference sequence). The CDR3 bases are TGTGCCAGTAGTCTTAGGACAGGGGGAATGGACCAGTACTTC. It yields the protein CASSLRTGGMDQYF.

This clone has a handful of counts. The chain couples TRBV7-9 to TRBJ2-3; D call uncertain. The V gene's germline CDR1 is SEHNR and CDR2 FQNEAQ (reference sequence). V gave up 1 base and J gave up 6 bases, with 5 bases separating them. The CDR3 has 12 residues. The CDR3 is CASSLVVDTQYF. DNA of the CDR3: TGTGCCAGCAGCTTAGTAGTTGATACGCAGTATTTT. The full variable domain, completed using reference TRBV7-9 and TRBJ2-3, is DTGVSQNPRHKITKRGQNVTFRCDPISEHNRLYWYRQTLGQGPEFLTYFQNEAQLEKSRLLSDRFSAERPKGSFSTLEIQRTEQGDSAMYLCASSLVVDTQYFGPGTRLTVL.

This clone appeared once. V gene TRBV9 combines with J gene TRBJ1-4; D remains ambiguous. The CDR3 consists of 16 residues. V was shortened by 0 bases and J by 5 bases, with 14 bases between the two germline ends. The germline V gene has CDR1 SGDLS and CDR2 YYNGEE. CDR3 loop: CASSVALGETNEKLFF. As DNA, the CDR3 is TGTGCCAGCAGCGTAGCCCTCGGGGAAACGAATGAAAAACTGTTTTTT.

Concerning this clone itself: The junction shows a germline mismatch at one end, possibly a read error. The chain has TRBV15 and TRBJ1-5; possible D gene TRBD1, 5 bases. Germline loops: CDR1 LNHNV, CDR2 YYDKDF (reference sequence). CDR3 length: 18 amino acids. DNA for the CDR3: TGTGCCACCAGCAGAGTCCCCCGTGCGGGGGGGAGCAGTCAGCCCCAGCATTTT. Its protein product is CATSRVPRAGGSSQPQHF.

This clone was counted between two and nine times. J is TRBJ2-7 and V is TRBV5-4; either TRBD1 or TRBD2 may supply D (7 bases each). V was shortened by 6 bases and J by 0 bases, with 19 bases between the two germline ends. CDR1 and CDR2 (germline): SGHNT, YYREEE (reference sequence). The CDR3 sequence is 16 residues long. The CDR3 loop is CASTPRGDSLSYEQYF. CDR3 bases: TGTGCCAGCACCCCTCGGGGGGACAGCCTCTCCTACGAGCAGTACTTC.

This clone showed up just a few times. The J gene is TRBJ2-7, the V gene TRBV11-2; D perhaps matches TRBD1 (6 bases). The CDR3 consists of 16 residues. Germline V gene data show CDR1 as SGHAT and CDR2 as FQNNGV. The V end was cut by 1 base, the J end by 2 bases, with 15 bases between. The CDR3 coding sequence is TGTGCCAGCAGCTTAGGCCAGGGGCCCGGTACCTACGAGCAGTACTTC. It encodes CASSLGQGPGTYEQYF.

The V gene is TRBV5-1, the J gene TRBJ2-7; D not certain. Germline V gene data show CDR1 as SGHRS and CDR2 as YFSETQ. The ends were cut back, 1 base at V and 0 bases at J, with 8 bases in the middle. This CDR3 comprises 14 residues. The CDR3 region has the DNA TGCGCCAGCAGCTTGAGGCAGAGCTCCTACGAGCAGTACTTC. Protein sequence: CASSLRQSSYEQYF. The variable domain in full, completed from reference TRBV5-1 and TRBJ2-7, reads KAGVTQTPRYLIKTRGQQVTLSCSPISGHRSVSWYQQTPGQGLQFLFEYFSETQRNKGNFPGRFSGRQFSNSRSEMNVSTLELGDSALYLCASSLRQSSYEQYFGPGTRLTVT.